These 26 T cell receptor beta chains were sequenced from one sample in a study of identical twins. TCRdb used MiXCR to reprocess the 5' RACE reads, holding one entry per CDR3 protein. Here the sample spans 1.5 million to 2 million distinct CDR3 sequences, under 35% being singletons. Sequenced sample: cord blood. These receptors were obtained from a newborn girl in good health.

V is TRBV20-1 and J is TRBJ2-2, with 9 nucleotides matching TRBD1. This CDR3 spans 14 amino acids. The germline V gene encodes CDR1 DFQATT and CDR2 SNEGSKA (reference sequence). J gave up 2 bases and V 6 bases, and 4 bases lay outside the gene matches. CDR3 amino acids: CSAQGQGNTGELFF. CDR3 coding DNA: TGCAGTGCCCAGGGACAGGGAAACACCGGGGAGCTGTTTTTT.

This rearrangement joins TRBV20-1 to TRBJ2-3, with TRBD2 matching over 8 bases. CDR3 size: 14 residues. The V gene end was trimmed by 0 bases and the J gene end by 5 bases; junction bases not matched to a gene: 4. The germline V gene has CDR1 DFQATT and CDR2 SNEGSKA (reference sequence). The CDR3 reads CSARDEAGGDTQYF. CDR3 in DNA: TGCAGTGCTAGAGATGAGGCGGGGGGAGATACGCAGTATTTT.

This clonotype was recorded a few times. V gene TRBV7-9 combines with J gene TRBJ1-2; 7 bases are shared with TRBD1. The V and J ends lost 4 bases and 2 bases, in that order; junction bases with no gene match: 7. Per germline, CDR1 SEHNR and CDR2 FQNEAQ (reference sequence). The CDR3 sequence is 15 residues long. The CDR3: CASSSSQGLNYGYTF. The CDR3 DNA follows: TGTGCCAGCAGCTCTTCACAGGGGCTGAACTATGGCTACACCTTC.

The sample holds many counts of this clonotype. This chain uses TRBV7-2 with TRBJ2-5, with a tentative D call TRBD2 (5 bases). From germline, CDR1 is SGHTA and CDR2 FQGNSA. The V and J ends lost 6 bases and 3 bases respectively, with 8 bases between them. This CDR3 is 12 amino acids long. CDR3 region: CASSLLEETQYF. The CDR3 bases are TGTGCCAGCAGTTTACTAGAAGAGACCCAGTACTTC.

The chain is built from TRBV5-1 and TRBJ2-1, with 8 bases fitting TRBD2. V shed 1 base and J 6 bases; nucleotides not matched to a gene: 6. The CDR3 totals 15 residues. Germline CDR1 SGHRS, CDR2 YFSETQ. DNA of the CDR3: TGCGCCAGCAGCTTGCCGCGGGGGGCCTCCAATGAGCAGTTCTTC. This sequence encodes CASSLPRGASNEQFF. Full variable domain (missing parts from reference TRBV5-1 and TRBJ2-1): KAGVTQTPRYLIKTRGQQVTLSCSPISGHRSVSWYQQTPGQGLQFLFEYFSETQRNKGNFPGRFSGRQFSNSRSEMNVSTLELGDSALYLCASSLPRGASNEQFFGPGTRLTVL.

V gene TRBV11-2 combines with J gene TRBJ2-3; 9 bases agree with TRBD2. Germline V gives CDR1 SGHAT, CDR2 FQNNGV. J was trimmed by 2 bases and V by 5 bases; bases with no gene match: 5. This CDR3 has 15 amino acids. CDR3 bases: TGTGCCAGCAGCCCTAGCGGGGTAAACACAGATACGCAGTATTTT. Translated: CASSPSGVNTDTQYF. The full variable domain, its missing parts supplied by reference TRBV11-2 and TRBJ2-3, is EAGVAQSPRYKIIEKRQSVAFWCNPISGHATLYWYQQILGQGPKLLIQFQNNGVVDDSQLPKDRFSAERLKGVDSTLKIQPAKLEDSAVYLCASSPSGVNTDTQYFGPGTRLTVL.

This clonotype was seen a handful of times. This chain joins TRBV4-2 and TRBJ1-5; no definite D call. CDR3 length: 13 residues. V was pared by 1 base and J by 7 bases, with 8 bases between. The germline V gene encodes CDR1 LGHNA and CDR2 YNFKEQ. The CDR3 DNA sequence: TGTGCCAGCAGCCAAGGTCTGACCCAGCCCCAGCATTTT. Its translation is CASSQGLTQPQHF.

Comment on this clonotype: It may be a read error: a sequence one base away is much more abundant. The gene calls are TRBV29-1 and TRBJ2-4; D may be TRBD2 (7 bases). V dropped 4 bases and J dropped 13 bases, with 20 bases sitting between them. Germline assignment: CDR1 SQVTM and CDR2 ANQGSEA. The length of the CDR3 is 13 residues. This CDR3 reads CSVGGGDYNEQYF. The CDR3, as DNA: TGCAGCGTTGGAGGGGGGGATTACAATGAGCAGTACTTC.

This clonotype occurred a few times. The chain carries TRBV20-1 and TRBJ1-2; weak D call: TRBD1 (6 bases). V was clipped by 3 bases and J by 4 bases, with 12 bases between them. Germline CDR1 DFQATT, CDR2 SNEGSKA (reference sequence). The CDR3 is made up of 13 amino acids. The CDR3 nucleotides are TGCAGTGCTAGGGACAGCCAAACCTATGGCTACACCTTC. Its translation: CSARDSQTYGYTF.

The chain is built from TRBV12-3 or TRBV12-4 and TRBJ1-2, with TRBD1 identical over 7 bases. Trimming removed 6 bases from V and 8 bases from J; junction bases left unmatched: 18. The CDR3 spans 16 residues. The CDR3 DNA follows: TGTGCCAGCAGAGATACTCTTCTTCAGACAGGGAGGGGCTACACCTTC. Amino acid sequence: CASRDTLLQTGRGYTF.

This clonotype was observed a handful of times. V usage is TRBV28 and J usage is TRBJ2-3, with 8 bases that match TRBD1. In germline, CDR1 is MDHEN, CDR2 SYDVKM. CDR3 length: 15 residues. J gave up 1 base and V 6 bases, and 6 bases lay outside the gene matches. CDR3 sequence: CASSRPTGGTDTQYF. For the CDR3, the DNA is TGTGCCAGCAGCCGGCCGACAGGGGGCACAGATACGCAGTATTTT.

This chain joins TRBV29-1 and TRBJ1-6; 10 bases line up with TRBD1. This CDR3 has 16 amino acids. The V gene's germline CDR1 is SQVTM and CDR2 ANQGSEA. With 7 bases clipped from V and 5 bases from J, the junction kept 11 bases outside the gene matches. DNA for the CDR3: TGCAGCGGGAGCCCGGGACAGGGGATCAATAATTCACCCCTCCACTTT. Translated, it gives CSGSPGQGINNSPLHF.

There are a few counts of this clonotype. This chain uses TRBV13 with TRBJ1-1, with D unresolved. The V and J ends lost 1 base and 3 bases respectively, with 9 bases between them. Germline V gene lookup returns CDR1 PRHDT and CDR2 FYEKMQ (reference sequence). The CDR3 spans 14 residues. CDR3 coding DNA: TGTGCCAGCAGCTTAGCTTGGGGAGACACTGAAGCTTTCTTT. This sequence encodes CASSLAWGDTEAFF.

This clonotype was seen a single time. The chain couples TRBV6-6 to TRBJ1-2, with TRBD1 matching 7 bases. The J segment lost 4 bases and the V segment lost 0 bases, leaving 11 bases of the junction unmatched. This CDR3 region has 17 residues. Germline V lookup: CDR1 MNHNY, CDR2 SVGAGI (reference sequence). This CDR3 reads CASSYSVATGRGYGYTF. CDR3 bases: TGTGCCAGCAGTTACTCGGTCGCGACAGGGAGGGGCTATGGCTACACCTTC.

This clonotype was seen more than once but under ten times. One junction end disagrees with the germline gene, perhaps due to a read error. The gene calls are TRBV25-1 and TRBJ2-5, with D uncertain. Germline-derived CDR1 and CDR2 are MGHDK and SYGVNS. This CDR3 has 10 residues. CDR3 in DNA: TGTGCCAGTCAGTCAGAGGCCCAGTACTTC. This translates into CASQSEAQYF.

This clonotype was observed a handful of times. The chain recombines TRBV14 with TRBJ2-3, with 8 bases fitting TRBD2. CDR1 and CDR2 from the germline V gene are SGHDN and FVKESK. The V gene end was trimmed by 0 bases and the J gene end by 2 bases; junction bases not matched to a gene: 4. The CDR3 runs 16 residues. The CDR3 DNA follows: TGTGCCAGCAGCCAAGAAATCGGGAGGGCCACAGATACGCAGTATTTT. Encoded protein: CASSQEIGRATDTQYF.

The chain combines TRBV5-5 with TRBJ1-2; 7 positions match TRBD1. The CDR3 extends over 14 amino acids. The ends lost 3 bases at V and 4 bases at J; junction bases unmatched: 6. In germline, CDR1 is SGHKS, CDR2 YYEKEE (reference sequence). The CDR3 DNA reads TGTGCCAGCAGCTCCGGGACAGCCGGCTATGGCTACACCTTC. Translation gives CASSSGTAGYGYTF.

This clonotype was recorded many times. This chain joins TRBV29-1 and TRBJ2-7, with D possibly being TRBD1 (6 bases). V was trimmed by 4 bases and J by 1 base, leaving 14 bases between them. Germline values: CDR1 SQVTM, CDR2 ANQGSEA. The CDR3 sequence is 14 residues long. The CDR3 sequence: CSVVGQGSSYEQYF. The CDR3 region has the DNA TGCAGCGTTGTGGGGCAGGGGAGTTCCTACGAGCAGTACTTC.

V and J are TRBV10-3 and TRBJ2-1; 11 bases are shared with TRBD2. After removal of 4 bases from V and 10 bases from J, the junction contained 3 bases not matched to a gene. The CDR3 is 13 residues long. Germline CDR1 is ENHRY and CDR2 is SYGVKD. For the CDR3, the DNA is TGTGCCATCAGTGTAGCGGGAGGGCCGGAGCAGTTCTTC. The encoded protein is CAISVAGGPEQFF.

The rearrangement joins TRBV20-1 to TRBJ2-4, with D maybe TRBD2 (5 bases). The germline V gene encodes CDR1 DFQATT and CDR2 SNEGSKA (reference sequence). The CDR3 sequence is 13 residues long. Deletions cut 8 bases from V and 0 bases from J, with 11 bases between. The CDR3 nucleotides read TGCAGTTCCGGACTCGCAGCCAAAAACATTCAGTACTTC. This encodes CSSGLAAKNIQYF.

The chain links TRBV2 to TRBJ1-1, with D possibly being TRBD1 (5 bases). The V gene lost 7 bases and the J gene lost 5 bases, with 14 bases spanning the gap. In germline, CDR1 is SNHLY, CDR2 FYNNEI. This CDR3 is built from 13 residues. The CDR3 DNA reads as TGTGCCAGCAAATTCAGGGTTGGGACTGAAGCTTTCTTT. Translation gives CASKFRVGTEAFF.

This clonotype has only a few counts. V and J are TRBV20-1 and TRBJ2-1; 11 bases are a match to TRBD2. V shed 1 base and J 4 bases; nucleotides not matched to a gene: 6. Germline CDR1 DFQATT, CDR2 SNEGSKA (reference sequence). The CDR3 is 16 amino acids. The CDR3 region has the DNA TGCAGTGCTAGAGCTGGCGGGACTAGCGGATACAATGAGCAGTTCTTC. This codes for CSARAGGTSGYNEQFF.

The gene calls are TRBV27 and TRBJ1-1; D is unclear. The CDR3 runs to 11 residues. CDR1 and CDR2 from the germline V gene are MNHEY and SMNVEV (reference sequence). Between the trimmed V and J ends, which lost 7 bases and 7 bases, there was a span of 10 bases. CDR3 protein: CASTGDGEAFF. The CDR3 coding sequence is TGTGCCAGCACCGGAGACGGTGAAGCTTTCTTT.

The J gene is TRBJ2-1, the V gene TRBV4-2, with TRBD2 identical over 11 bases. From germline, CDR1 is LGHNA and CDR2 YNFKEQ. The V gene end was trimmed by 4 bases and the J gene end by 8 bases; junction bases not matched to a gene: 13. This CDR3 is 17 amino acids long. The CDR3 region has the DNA TGTGCCAGCAGCCCCAGCCTTCTAGCGGGAGGATTCGATGAGCAGTTCTTC. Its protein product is CASSPSLLAGGFDEQFF.

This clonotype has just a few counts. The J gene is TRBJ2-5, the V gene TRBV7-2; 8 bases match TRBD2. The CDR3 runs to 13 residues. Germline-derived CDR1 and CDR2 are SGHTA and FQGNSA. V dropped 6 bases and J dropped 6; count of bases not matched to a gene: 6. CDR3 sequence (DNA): TGTGCCAGCAGACAGACTAGCGCACAGACCCAGTACTTC. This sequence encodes CASRQTSAQTQYF.

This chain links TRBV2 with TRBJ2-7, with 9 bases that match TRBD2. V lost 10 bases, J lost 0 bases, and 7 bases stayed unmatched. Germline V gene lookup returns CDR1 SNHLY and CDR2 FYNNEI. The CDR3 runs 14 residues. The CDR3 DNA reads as TGTGCCACCTTAGCGGGAGATACCTCCTACGAGCAGTACTTC. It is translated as CATLAGDTSYEQYF.